This record looks at one T cell receptor beta chain sequence and its context. Sequencing was performed with immunoSEQ multiplex PCR; in TCRdb, only in-frame clones are kept and a portion is missing. This sample has over 150,000 clones, with around 85% found just once. Germline CDR1 and CDR2: SEHNR and FQNEAQ (reference sequence). This CDR3 has 14 amino acids. Trimming stripped 5 bases from V and 0 bases from J, with 10 bases between. Individuals aged 18 to 89 years were recruited from approximately 22 US areas. Cohort allocation depended upon clinical history that participants reported. The data were obtained in a study of blood T cell repertoires in COVID-19. On the study more broadly: The analysed material was cDNA or gDNA that came from T cells, B-cell-depleted T cells, or PBMCs.

The sequence was obtained from a man aged 40-50 years who had recovered from COVID-19. The sample was PBMCs or T cells enriched from blood (not recorded which). The V call is TRBV7-9, the J call TRBJ1-1, with a possible D match to TRBD1 (6 bases). CDR3 in DNA: TGTGCCAGCAGCCTGGGACAAGTGAACACTGAAGCTTTCTTT. It translates to CASSLGQVNTEAFF.